The rows below give T cell receptor beta chains drawn from one sample of a study of cytomegalovirus exposure and HLA in healthy donors. TCRdb's copy holds only in-frame clones and misses some; the assay was immunoSEQ multiplex PCR. The sample lists over 130,000 clones; approximately 79% were seen once. Source material: PBMCs. All receptors derive from a female donor in good health and CMV-seronegative. Both conserved end residues are part of each CDR3. A D gene is named only where the DNA matches it firmly. Some rows have no size entry. The others give once, few or many, or a class for an expanded clone.

v_gene	j_gene	abundance	d_gene	len	CDR3nt	CDR3aa
TRBV6-1	TRBJ2-3	.	TRBD1	14	TGTGCCTCGGGGGACAGGGTTTCCCTAGATACGCAGTATTTT	CASGDRVSLDTQYF
TRBV6-4	TRBJ2-2	medium-sized	.	13	TGTGCCAGCAGTGAACAGGACACCGGGGAGCTGTTTTTT	CASSEQDTGELFF
TRBV11-2	TRBJ2-1	.	TRBD2	15	TGTGCCAGCAGCTTAGGGGTAGCGGGCTACAATGAGCAGTTCTTC	CASSLGVAGYNEQFF
TRBV6-1	TRBJ1-5	.	.	14	TGTGCCAGCAGTAGGACAGATAGCAATCAGCCCCAGCATTTT	CASSRTDSNQPQHF
TRBV6-1	TRBJ2-7	few	TRBD1	14	TGTGCCAGCAGTGAACAGGGGGCCTTCTACGAGCAGTACTTC	CASSEQGAFYEQYF
TRBV7-9	TRBJ1-1	few	.	13	TGTGCCAGCAGCTTAGTTCAGAACACTGAAGCTTTCTTT	CASSLVQNTEAFF
TRBV27	TRBJ2-7	.	.	13	TGTGCCAGCAGTGAGGGACACTCCTACGAGCAGTACTTC	CASSEGHSYEQYF
TRBV18	TRBJ1-2	few	.	19	TGTGCCAGCTCACCACCCCTTGGGACTGGTTCTTTTGGGGACTATGGCTACACCTTC	CASSPPLGTGSFGDYGYTF
TRBV5-6	TRBJ2-3	once	TRBD2	15	TGTGCCAGCAGCTTTGCGGGAGGGCCAGAGGCTACGCAGTATTTT	CASSFAGGPEATQYF
TRBV28	TRBJ2-2	few	.	17	TGTGCCAGCAGACAAACAGGGTTTGGGGTCAACACCGGGGAGCTGTTTTTT	CASRQTGFGVNTGELFF
TRBV28	TRBJ2-5	.	.	14	TGTGCCAGCACCCTAGTCGGGGAGGCGGAGACCCAGTACTTC	CASTLVGEAETQYF
TRBV2	TRBJ1-2	.	TRBD1	14	TGTGCCAGCAGTGATTCCAGGGGGTACTATGGCTACACCTTC	CASSDSRGYYGYTF
TRBV15	TRBJ1-4	.	.	16	TGTGCCACCAGCAGAGATACAGGGTTGGGAAATGAAAAACTGTTTTTT	CATSRDTGLGNEKLFF
TRBV29-1	TRBJ2-2	.	TRBD2	14	TGCAGCGTTGGACTAGCGGGAGGCACCGGGGAGCTGTTTTTT	CSVGLAGGTGELFF
TRBV11-2	TRBJ2-7	.	.	15	TGTGCCAGCAGCTCAGAGGCACAGATCCACTACGAGCAGTACTTC	CASSSEAQIHYEQYF
TRBV7-9	TRBJ1-2	.	.	14	TGTGCCAGCAGCTTCACAGGAGGGGAGCATGGCTACACCTTC	CASSFTGGEHGYTF
TRBV19	TRBJ1-5	.	.	15	TGTGCCAGTAGTATCCCCGAGCGGGGCAATCAGCCCCAGCATTTT	CASSIPERGNQPQHF
TRBV4-1	TRBJ1-1	.	TRBD1	14	TGCGCCAGCAGCCAAGTCGCAGGGGGTGGTGAAGCTTTCTTT	CASSQVAGGGEAFF
TRBV6-5	TRBJ2-1	.	TRBD1	16	TGTGCCAGCAGTTCACTGGGACAGGGTCTTAACAATGAGCAGTTCTTC	CASSSLGQGLNNEQFF
TRBV7-9	TRBJ1-4	once	TRBD1	16	TGTGCCAGCAGCTTCGGGACAGGGCCCGCTAATGAAAAACTGTTTTTT	CASSFGTGPANEKLFF
TRBV4-2	TRBJ2-1	.	TRBD1	14	TGTGCCAGCAGCCCGGGACAGTCCTACAATGAGCAGTTCTTC	CASSPGQSYNEQFF
TRBV2	TRBJ2-7	.	.	16	TGTGCCAGCAGTTCCGCCCTACAGGGCTCACCCTACGAGCAGTACTTC	CASSSALQGSPYEQYF
TRBV5-4	TRBJ2-1	once	.	13	TGTGCCAGCAGCTTGGACAGCTACAATGAGCAGTTCTTC	CASSLDSYNEQFF
TRBV27	TRBJ2-7	.	.	14	TGTGCCAGCAGTTACTCTGGGACAACCTACGAGCAGTACTTC	CASSYSGTTYEQYF
TRBV27	TRBJ2-3	once	TRBD2	15	TGTGCCAGCAGTTTATTGGGGGGGAGATCAGATACGCAGTATTTT	CASSLLGGRSDTQYF
TRBV5-1	TRBJ2-7	.	.	13	TGCGCCAGCAGCTTTGGACAGCTCTACGAGCAGTACTTC	CASSFGQLYEQYF
TRBV19	TRBJ2-2	.	TRBD1	15	TGTGCCAGTATCGGGACAGGGACGTACACCGGGGAGCTGTTTTTT	CASIGTGTYTGELFF
TRBV5-4	TRBJ1-2	.	TRBD1	14	TGTGCCAGCAGCTCCAGGACAGGGGGCTATGGCTACACCTTC	CASSSRTGGYGYTF
TRBV2	TRBJ1-5	.	TRBD1	16	TGTGCCAGCAGTGCCATGTCCACAGGGGGCCACCAGCCCCAGCATTTT	CASSAMSTGGHQPQHF
TRBV21-1	TRBJ2-5	.	.	14	TGTGCCAGCAGCAAACGGACATTACAAGAGACCCAGTACTTC	CASSKRTLQETQYF
TRBV5-4	TRBJ2-7	.	.	15	TGTGCCAGCAGCTCCCAGAGCGGGCCTACCTACGAGCAGTACTTC	CASSSQSGPTYEQYF
TRBV9	TRBJ2-2	few	TRBD2	21	TGTGCCAGCAGCGGTAACACGAGGAGGGGGCTAGCGGGAGACCACCGAGGGGAGCTGTTTTTT	CASSGNTRRGLAGDHRGELFF
TRBV28	TRBJ2-7	.	TRBD2	15	TGTGCCAGCAGTCGGACTAGCGGGGACTCCTACGAGCAGTACTTC	CASSRTSGDSYEQYF
TRBV2	TRBJ1-2	.	TRBD1	14	TGTGCCAGCAGTGCCCTCTCAGGGGGTGATGGCTACACCTTC	CASSALSGGDGYTF
TRBV20-1	TRBJ2-7	.	.	11	TGCAGTGCTAGACTAGCCTACGAGCAGTACTTC	CSARLAYEQYF
TRBV11-2	TRBJ2-7	.	.	12	TGTGCCAGCAGCGGGAGCTCCTACGAGCAGTACTTC	CASSGSSYEQYF
TRBV20-1	TRBJ1-2	.	.	11	TGCAGTCACAGTCCTAACTATGGCTACACCTTC	CSHSPNYGYTF
TRBV10-1	TRBJ1-5	.	.	12	TGCGCCAGCAGTGAGACTAATCAGCCCCAGCATTTT	CASSETNQPQHF
TRBV19	TRBJ2-7	.	TRBD2	14	TGTGCCAGTAGTATAGCGGGCGGGAGCAACGAGCAGTACTTC	CASSIAGGSNEQYF
TRBV28	TRBJ2-1	.	.	12	TGTGCCAGCACCACAGGGCCGAATGAGCAGTTCTTC	CASTTGPNEQFF
TRBV5-1	TRBJ1-1	.	.	15	TGCGCCAGCAGCTTGGCCGTTGGGCAGCTGACTGAAGCTTTCTTT	CASSLAVGQLTEAFF
TRBV7-9	TRBJ1-3	.	TRBD1	14	TGTGCCAGCAGTTGGGACAGCCTTGGAAACACCATATATTTT	CASSWDSLGNTIYF
TRBV7-9	TRBJ1-1	.	TRBD1	15	TGTGCCAGCAGCCTAGGGACAGGGGGGAACACTGAAGCTTTCTTT	CASSLGTGGNTEAFF
TRBV6-1	TRBJ1-5	.	.	13	TGTGCCAGCAACATCCTCAGCAATCAGCCCCAGCATTTT	CASNILSNQPQHF
TRBV29-1	TRBJ2-1	.	.	14	TGCAGCGTTGAGGCTAGCGTCCCCTACAATGAGCAGTTCTTC	CSVEASVPYNEQFF
TRBV11-2	TRBJ2-5	.	.	12	TGTGCCAGCAGCTCTTATGGGCTCCCTCAGTACTTC	CASSSYGLPQYF
TRBV28	TRBJ2-2	.	.	17	TGTGCCAGCAGTTTTCCCCCCGAGTTGCCCTCAAACGGGGAGCTGTTTTTT	CASSFPPELPSNGELFF
TRBV5-1	TRBJ2-1	.	TRBD2	16	TGCGCCAGCAGCTTGGCGCCTAGCGGGACCCTCAATGAGCAGTTCTTC	CASSLAPSGTLNEQFF
TRBV5-6	TRBJ1-4	few	TRBD1	16	TGTGCCAGCAGCTTCCAGGGGGCGCTGGCTAATGAAAAACTGTTTTTT	CASSFQGALANEKLFF
TRBV7-6	TRBJ1-1	.	.	15	TGTGCCAGCAGCTTACGCCCAGGGTGGAACACTGAAGCTTTCTTT	CASSLRPGWNTEAFF
TRBV10-3	TRBJ2-7	.	.	16	TGTGCCATCAGTGACCCAACCGGGGGAAAAGGTTACGAGCAGTACTTC	CAISDPTGGKGYEQYF
TRBV9	TRBJ2-7	few	TRBD2	14	TGTGCCAGCAGCCCAGCGGGGACGACCCACGAGCAGTACTTC	CASSPAGTTHEQYF